A single sample is the source of the 27 T cell receptor beta chains below, sequenced in a study of tumor-infiltrating lymphocytes in primary liver carcinoma. RNA isolated from unsorted whole blood supplied the blood RNA, with germline DNA also extracted. Researchers generated TCR beta cDNA from 500 to 600 ng of total RNA, relying on a constant-region primer. Three nested multiplex PCR rounds, a slightly modified ARM-PCR, produced the libraries for TCR beta. The two initial PCR rounds, about 9 cycles each, used TRBV1-TRBV30 forward and C-beta reverse primers. In TCRdb, the multiplex PCR reads were re-called with MiXCR into one record per CDR3 protein. The data show 150,000 to 200,000 distinct CDR3 sequences, with around 60% seen just once and roughly 76% held by the top ten. The sample taken for sequencing was peripheral blood. These TCRs come from a man in his forties with primary liver carcinoma and hepatitis B virus infection.

Of note for this clonotype: This CDR3 fails to terminate in the conserved phenylalanine or tryptophan, so it likely reflects a read error. This chain links TRBV4-2 with TRBJ2-3; D is uncertain. Per the germline V gene, CDR1 is LGHNA and CDR2 is YNFKEQ. The CDR3 length is 12 residues. V was trimmed by 0 bases and J by 11 bases, leaving 9 bases between them. The CDR3 loop reads CASSQDPQQQYI. CDR3 nucleotides: TGTGCCAGCAGCCAAGATCCACAGCAGCAGTATATT.

The chain combines TRBV5-5 with TRBJ2-2; possibly TRBD1 or TRBD2 for D (5 bases each). Germline CDR1 and CDR2: SGHKS and YYEKEE (reference sequence). The CDR3 consists of 15 residues. Trimming shortened V by 4 bases and J by 2 bases, and 12 bases separated the two germline ends. The CDR3 DNA is TGTGCCAGCAGCCTGGGGGAGCTCAACACCGGGGAGCTGTTTTTT. It specifies CASSLGELNTGELFF. The complete variable domain, with remaining parts taken from reference TRBV5-5 and TRBJ2-2, reads DAGVTQSPTHLIKTRGQQVTLRCSPISGHKSVSWYQQVLGQGPQFIFQYYEKEERGRGNFPDRFSARQFPNYSSELNVNALLLGDSALYLCASSLGELNTGELFFGEGSRLTVL.

CDR3 coding DNA: TGTGCCAGCAGCTCCCTCCTCGGAGATACGCAGTATTTT. It translates to CASSSLLGDTQYF. The genes are TRBV7-3 and TRBJ2-3; D is unclear. The CDR3 spans 13 residues. The ends were cut back, 4 bases at V and 5 bases at J, with 10 bases in the middle. The germline V gene has CDR1 SGHTA and CDR2 FQGTGA.

This chain uses TRBV5-1 with TRBJ2-2, with D perhaps matching TRBD1 or TRBD2 (5 bases each). The CDR3 extends over 14 amino acids. The V gene's germline CDR1 is SGHRS and CDR2 YFSETQ. V was pared by 9 bases and J by 0 bases, with 12 bases between. The CDR3 loop reads CATSVGANTGELFF. The CDR3 region has the DNA TGCGCCACCTCGGTGGGGGCGAACACCGGGGAGCTGTTTTTT.

J is TRBJ2-1 and V is TRBV13; D not resolved. CDR1 and CDR2 from the germline V gene are PRHDT and FYEKMQ (reference sequence). The CDR3 length is 17 residues. V lost 5 bases, J lost 0 bases, and 17 bases lay in between. The CDR3, as DNA: TGTGCCAGCAGCCCGGGCAGAGAGCCGAGCTCCTACAATGAGCAGTTCTTC. Protein sequence: CASSPGREPSSYNEQFF.

As concerns this clonotype: An end of the junction differs from the germline gene, which may be a read error. J is TRBJ2-7 and V is TRBV11-1, with a weak D call TRBD2 (6 bases). The germline CDR1 and CDR2 sequences are SGHAT and FQDESV (reference sequence). CDR3 size: 11 residues. CDR3 region: CVSSPFTGVVF. CDR3 bases: TGTGTCAGCAGCCCGTTCACGGGAGTGGTCTTC. The full variable domain, completed using reference TRBV11-1 and TRBJ2-7, is EAEVAQSPRYKITEKSQAVAFWCDPISGHATLYWYRQILGQGPELLVQFQDESVVDDSQLPKDRFSAERLKGVDSTLKIQPAELGDSAMYLCVSSPFTGVVFGPGTRLTVT.

To note about this clonotype: The missing conserved phenylalanine or tryptophan at the end of this CDR3 makes a read error likely. The chain is built from TRBV11-2 and TRBJ2-1, with TRBD2 as a possible D gene (5 bases). The germline gives CDR1 SGHAT, CDR2 FQNNGV. V was shortened by 4 bases and J by 6 bases, with 10 bases between the two germline ends. The CDR3 extends over 13 amino acids. CDR3 coding DNA: TGTGCCAGCAGCTCCCTAGGGAGCAATGAGCAGTTCCTC. It codes for CASSSLGSNEQFL.

The sample holds many counts of this clonotype. V and J are TRBV4-1 and TRBJ2-5; D is unresolved. Germline V lookup: CDR1 MGHRA, CDR2 YSYEKL. V lost 2 bases to trimming and J lost 5 bases, with 15 bases between them. The CDR3 contains 15 residues. The CDR3 DNA follows: TGCGCCAGCAGCCAAAAAGAGTTAGTACCGGAGACCCAGTACTTC. It specifies CASSQKELVPETQYF.

The V and J genes are TRBV6-6 and TRBJ1-1; D remains unclear. From germline, CDR1 is MNHNY and CDR2 SVGAGI (reference sequence). The CDR3 loop spans 13 amino acids. With 6 bases removed from V and 4 bases from J, the gap between germline ends came to 12 bases. The CDR3 region is CASSPVLSTEAFF. Here the CDR3 DNA reads TGTGCCAGCAGCCCCGTACTGAGCACTGAAGCTTTCTTT.

CDR3 DNA sequence: TGTGCCAGCACCGAACTAGCTCTCGGGGAGCAGTACTTC. Amino acid sequence: CASTELALGEQYF. V and J are TRBV6-6 and TRBJ2-7, with a weak D call TRBD2 (6 bases). The CDR3 contains 13 residues. The germline CDR1 and CDR2 sequences are MNHNY and SVGAGI (reference sequence). V was cut by 7 bases and J by 7 bases, with 17 bases left in between.

About this clonotype itself: An end of the junction does not agree with germline; a read error may underlie this. This rearrangement joins TRBV12-3 or TRBV12-4 to TRBJ2-7; D is tentatively TRBD1 or TRBD2 (5 bases each). The CDR3 has 14 residues. The CDR3 DNA is TGTGCCTGCAGAAAGAGGGGAATGACCTACGAGCAGTACTTC. Translation: CACRKRGMTYEQYF.

Note on this clonotype: At one end, the junction sequence differs from germline, possibly due to a read error. The chain carries TRBV6-5 and TRBJ2-3, with a possible D match to TRBD2 (6 bases). This CDR3 contains 17 residues. Germline-derived CDR1 and CDR2 are MNHEY and SVGAGI. The CDR3 is CASNYSGLGGGPDTQYF. CDR3 DNA: TGTGCCAGCAATTACTCGGGACTGGGGGGAGGCCCAGATACGCAGTATTTT.

In this sample, this clonotype turned up a few times. The genes are TRBV4-1 and TRBJ2-7; D is uncertain. Germline-derived CDR1 and CDR2 are MGHRA and YSYEKL. There are 15 residues in the CDR3. V lost 2 bases to trimming and J lost 0 bases, with 11 bases between them. The CDR3 nucleotides read TGCGCCAGCAGCCAATTGGGCCCCAGCTCCTACGAGCAGTACTTC. Translating it yields CASSQLGPSSYEQYF.

The chain couples TRBV6-2 or TRBV6-3 to TRBJ2-7; D call uncertain. The germline V and J ends were trimmed by 7 bases and 2 bases, with 15 bases remaining between them. The CDR3 is 14 amino acids. The germline gives CDR1 MNHEY, CDR2 SVGEGT. The CDR3 bases are TGTGCCAGCAAGCCGGGTCTACAAACCTACGAGCAGTACTTC. Its protein product is CASKPGLQTYEQYF.

About this clonotype: Its ends do not fully match the called genes, so a read error is possible. The chain links TRBV7-8 to TRBJ1-2; D gene uncertain. This CDR3 has 12 residues. Germline CDR1 and CDR2: SGHVS and FQNEAQ. As DNA, the CDR3 is TGTGCCAGCAACTTAGGCCCTAAAGGCTACACCTTC. This gives the protein CASNLGPKGYTF.

The gene calls are TRBV7-9 and TRBJ1-5; D ambiguous. CDR1 is SEHNR, CDR2 FQNEAQ, per germline (reference sequence). This CDR3 contains 14 residues. The ends were cut back, 6 bases at V and 2 bases at J, with 11 bases in the middle. The CDR3 bases are TGTGCCAGCAGTCCCAGTGATCGCAATCAGCCCCAGCATTTT. The encoded protein is CASSPSDRNQPQHF.

Concerning this clonotype: This may come from a read error, since a much larger clone is one base off. V gene TRBV11-1 combines with J gene TRBJ2-3; perhaps TRBD2 as D (5 bases). The CDR3 is 13 residues long. CDR1 is SGHAT, CDR2 FQDESV, per germline (reference sequence). The CDR3 DNA sequence: TGTGTCAGCAGCGCGACGGGGTGGGATACGCAGTATTTT. Translation gives CVSSATGWDTQYF. The variable domain in full, completed from reference TRBV11-1 and TRBJ2-3, reads EAEVAQSPRYKITEKSQAVAFWCDPISGHATLYWYRQILGQGPELLVQFQDESVVDDSQLPKDRFSAERLKGVDSTLKIQPAELGDSAMYLCVSSATGWDTQYFGPGTRLTVL.

V is TRBV4-1 and J is TRBJ2-5; D is undetermined. CDR3 size: 17 residues. V was cut by 3 bases and J by 3 bases, with 20 bases left in between. Germline assignment: CDR1 MGHRA and CDR2 YSYEKL. The CDR3 DNA reads as TGCGCCAGCAGCCAGGATCGGTTCGAAAGACTTGAAGAGACCCAGTACTTC. As protein: CASSQDRFERLEETQYF.

Comment on this clonotype: The conserved phenylalanine or tryptophan normally closing the CDR3 is absent here, so this likely arose from a read error. The chain combines TRBV4-2 with TRBJ2-7, with TRBD1 matching 10 bases. CDR3 length: 15 residues. In germline, CDR1 is LGHNA, CDR2 YNFKEQ. The ends lost 7 bases at V and 2 bases at J; junction bases unmatched: 8. For the CDR3, the DNA is TGTGCCAGCAACCAGGGACAGGGGATAACCTACGAGCAGTACTCC. Amino acids: CASNQGQGITYEQYS.

Comments on this clonotype: This is likely a read error, given that the CDR3 carries no conserved phenylalanine or tryptophan at its end. The chain carries TRBV29-1 and TRBJ2-5; D ambiguous. The germline V gene has CDR1 SQVTM and CDR2 ANQGSEA. The CDR3 loop spans 12 amino acids. In DNA, the CDR3 is TGCAGCGTTGAGGGCAACCAAGAGATCCAGTACTCC. Translation: CSVEGNQEIQYS.

Remarks on this clonotype: Possible read error: a much larger clone is one base away. The J gene is TRBJ2-2, the V gene TRBV12-3 or TRBV12-4, with 10 bases that match TRBD1. This CDR3 is built from 15 residues. The CDR3 coding sequence is TGTGCCATCAGTCCCGGGACAGGGGCGACCGGGGAGCTGTTTTTT. Translating it yields CAISPGTGATGELFF.

A few counts support this clonotype. The chain couples TRBV14 to TRBJ2-1, with 10 bases fitting TRBD1. J gave up 8 bases and V 7 bases, and 5 bases lay outside the gene matches. The CDR3 loop spans 13 amino acids. Germline CDR1 SGHDN, CDR2 FVKESK. CDR3 DNA sequence: TGTGCCAGCACCCGGACAGGGGGATATGAGCAGTTCTTC. Amino acids: CASTRTGGYEQFF.

In this sample, this clonotype turned up many times. This chain joins TRBV11-2 and TRBJ2-5; 10 bases are a match to TRBD1. This CDR3 has 14 residues. V shed 5 bases and J 5 bases; nucleotides not matched to a gene: 5. Germline CDR1 reads SGHAT; CDR2 reads FQNNGV. This chain's CDR3 is CASSHGQGGETQYF. The CDR3 DNA sequence: TGTGCCAGCAGCCACGGACAGGGGGGCGAGACCCAGTACTTC.

The chain couples TRBV6-5 to TRBJ2-1; 13 bases map to TRBD2. The CDR3 extends over 16 amino acids. The V segment lost 6 bases and the J segment 0 bases; nucleotides outside the gene matches: 2. Per germline, CDR1 MNHEY and CDR2 SVGAGI. The CDR3 DNA follows: TGTGCCAGCAGCTGGACTAGCGGGAGCTCCTACAATGAGCAGTTCTTC. Amino acids: CASSWTSGSSYNEQFF.

Details on this clonotype: One end of the junction fails to match germline, which may point to a read error. The chain recombines TRBV11-2 with TRBJ1-1, with 7 bases fitting TRBD1. Germline values: CDR1 SGHAT, CDR2 FQNNGV. This CDR3 region has 13 residues. CDR3 nucleotide sequence: TGTGCCGGCAGCAGGGACAGCGGCGCTGAAGCTTTCTTT. Its protein is CAGSRDSGAEAFF.

Remarks on this clonotype: The junction departs from germline at one end; a sequencing error may be responsible. The chain is built from TRBV11-2 and TRBJ2-3; a possible D gene is TRBD2 (6 bases). The germline V gene encodes CDR1 SGHAT and CDR2 FQNNGV. The CDR3 spans 15 residues. The CDR3 DNA reads as TGTGCCAACAGCTTAGACGGGAGAGGAGTAGATACGCAATATTTT. Amino acids: CANSLDGRGVDTQYF.

Only a few counts were recorded for this clonotype. The germline gene is not matched at one end of the junction; a read error may be the cause. The gene calls are TRBV4-1 and TRBJ1-5, with D perhaps TRBD1 (6 bases). The CDR3 spans 14 residues. Per the germline V gene, CDR1 is MGHRA and CDR2 is YSYEKL. The CDR3 loop reads CASSQEGGRQPQHF. The DNA of the CDR3 is TGCGCCAGCAGCCAAGAAGGGGGTAGACAGCCTCAGCATTTT.